These 29 T cell receptor beta chains were sequenced from one sample in a study of cytomegalovirus exposure and HLA in healthy donors. Primers included in the PCR were 60 Vbeta and 13 Jbeta primers. Measured with immunoSEQ multiplex PCR; TCRdb has only the in-frame clones, and not every one. The sample includes fewer than 200,000 clones, over 75% seen only once; the top ten take roughly 0.2%. What was sequenced was PBMCs. These receptors were obtained from a girl younger than two in good health and CMV-seronegative.

This chain connects TRBV5-4 to TRBJ1-4, with 7 bases lining up with TRBD1. CDR3 length: 15 residues. J gave up 3 bases and V 4 bases, and 6 bases lay outside the gene matches. The germline V gene encodes CDR1 SGHNT and CDR2 YYREEE (reference sequence). CDR3 protein: CASSLQGVANEKLFF. For the CDR3, the DNA is TGTGCCAGCAGCCTGCAGGGGGTTGCTAATGAAAAACTGTTTTTT.

The V gene is TRBV27, the J gene TRBJ1-1, with D possibly matching TRBD1 (6 bases). The CDR3 runs to 18 residues. V gave up 4 bases and J gave up 6 bases, with 27 bases separating them. In germline, CDR1 is MNHEY, CDR2 SMNVEV (reference sequence). The CDR3 DNA reads TGTGCCAGCAGTTCCGGTCCGGGACAAGGTAATTTTGAAGCTGAAGCTTTCTTT. Its protein product is CASSSGPGQGNFEAEAFF.

This sequence joins TRBV2 and TRBJ1-1; D uncertain. Trimming stripped 5 bases from V and 4 bases from J, with 8 bases between. This CDR3 is built from 12 residues. Germline V gene lookup returns CDR1 SNHLY and CDR2 FYNNEI. The DNA of the CDR3 is TGTGCCAGCAGTAAGCGGGGCACTGAAGCTTTCTTT. As protein: CASSKRGTEAFF.

The count of this clone is one. This sequence joins TRBV5-6 and TRBJ2-7; tentatively, D is TRBD2 (6 bases). This CDR3 region has 15 residues. V dropped 7 bases and J dropped 4 bases, with 21 bases sitting between them. Looked up from germline, CDR1 is SGHDT and CDR2 is YYEEEE. CDR3 nucleotide sequence: TGTGCCAGCCGGGTGGGGACTTCCATCGGGTACGAGCAGTACTTC. As protein: CASRVGTSIGYEQYF.

The CDR3 sequence: CASSAYSGQITYEQYF. The CDR3 DNA reads as TGTGCCAGCAGTGCCTATTCGGGACAGATAACCTACGAGCAGTACTTC. The rearrangement links TRBV6-1 to TRBJ2-7, with TRBD1 matching over 7 bases. V was clipped by 4 bases and J by 2 bases; unmatched bases: 11. CDR3 size: 16 residues. The germline gives CDR1 MNHNS, CDR2 SASEGT.

This chain connects TRBV11-3 to TRBJ2-2; TRBD2 agrees at 7 bases. Germline CDR1 SGHNT, CDR2 YENEEA. With V trimmed by 4 bases and J by 7 bases, 18 bases remained unmatched. This CDR3 comprises 18 residues. CDR3 sequence reads: CASSSPYPGLEGRGELFF. CDR3 nucleotides: TGTGCCAGCAGCTCCCCCTACCCCGGACTAGAGGGGCGCGGGGAGCTGTTTTTT.

This chain links TRBV20-1 with TRBJ2-7, with no clear D. The CDR3 totals 11 residues. The germline V and J ends were trimmed by 3 bases and 7 bases, with 10 bases remaining between them. Germline V CDR1 and CDR2: DFQATT, SNEGSKA (reference sequence). CDR3 residues: CSASGEREQYF. CDR3 bases: TGCAGTGCTAGCGGTGAACGGGAGCAGTACTTC.

The gene calls are TRBV7-3 and TRBJ2-1, with TRBD2 matching over 10 bases. With V trimmed by 0 bases and J by 9 bases, 11 bases remained unmatched. CDR3 length: 17 amino acids. Germline V gene lookup returns CDR1 SGHTA and CDR2 FQGTGA. This CDR3 is CASSLTGSGGALLEQFF. The CDR3 DNA reads as TGTGCCAGCAGCTTAACGGGGAGCGGGGGGGCTCTCCTTGAGCAGTTCTTC.

This sequence joins TRBV7-2 and TRBJ1-6; 8 positions agree with TRBD1. Germline loops: CDR1 SGHTA, CDR2 FQGNSA. The CDR3 contains 15 residues. With V trimmed by 5 bases and J by 7 bases, 7 bases remained unmatched. CDR3 sequence: CASSTRGRGNSPLHF. The CDR3 bases are TGTGCCAGCAGCACCAGGGGGCGGGGGAATTCACCCCTCCACTTT.

CDR3 sequence (DNA): TGCGCCAGCAGCCAATTAACCGATGGAGACACTGAAGCTTTCTTT. As protein: CASSQLTDGDTEAFF. The V call is TRBV4-1, the J call TRBJ1-1; D call uncertain. V lost 2 bases and J lost 3, with 13 bases in between. This CDR3 has 15 residues. Looked up from germline, CDR1 is MGHRA and CDR2 is YSYEKL.

The J gene is TRBJ1-4, the V gene TRBV30, with TRBD1 as a possible D gene (5 bases). There are 15 residues in the CDR3. V was trimmed by 0 bases and J by 8 bases, leaving 16 bases between them. The germline V gene encodes CDR1 GTSNPN and CDR2 SVGIG (reference sequence). CDR3 sequence reads: CAWSVRRGAREKLFF. CDR3 in DNA: TGTGCCTGGAGTGTACGAAGGGGCGCTCGGGAAAAACTGTTTTTT.

The gene calls are TRBV5-6 and TRBJ1-2; D is possibly TRBD1 (6 bases). Trimming shortened V by 3 bases and J by 1 base, and 19 bases separated the two germline ends. The CDR3 has 17 residues. The germline gives CDR1 SGHDT, CDR2 YYEEEE. In DNA form, the CDR3 reads TGTGCCAGCAGCTCCCCCCAGGGGACCCTCAATAACTATGGCTACACCTTC. This sequence encodes CASSSPQGTLNNYGYTF.

The V and J genes are TRBV5-1 and TRBJ2-3, with D possibly being TRBD1 (5 bases). The germline V gene encodes CDR1 SGHRS and CDR2 YFSETQ. This CDR3 comprises 16 residues. Trimming removed 4 bases from V and 2 bases from J, with 17 bases in between. In DNA, the CDR3 is TGCGCCAGCAGCAGGGGCTTGCGCGGAATCACAGATACGCAGTATTTT. Its translation: CASSRGLRGITDTQYF.

The chain uses TRBV7-2 and TRBJ1-1; 7 nucleotides line up with TRBD1. The V and J ends lost 4 bases and 4 bases, in that order; junction bases with no gene match: 3. The CDR3 runs to 13 residues. Per germline, CDR1 SGHTA and CDR2 FQGNSA. The chain's CDR3 is CASSSQGGTEAFF. The CDR3 DNA reads TGTGCCAGCAGCTCTCAGGGGGGCACTGAAGCTTTCTTT.

The chain uses TRBV7-2 and TRBJ2-7; the match to TRBD1 covers 8 bases. The CDR3 sequence is 15 residues long. The germline CDR1 and CDR2 sequences are SGHTA and FQGNSA. The trim removed 1 base at V and 3 bases at J, leaving 5 bases unmatched. The DNA for the CDR3 is TGTGCCAGCAGCTTAGGACAGGGGATTGGCTACGAGCAGTACTTC. Protein: CASSLGQGIGYEQYF.

The chain links TRBV5-1 to TRBJ2-3, with 10 bases fitting TRBD2. V shed 0 bases and J 3 bases; nucleotides not matched to a gene: 4. Per germline, CDR1 SGHRS and CDR2 YFSETQ. CDR3 length: 16 amino acids. CDR3 DNA: TGCGCCAGCAGCTTGGTAACTAGCGGGGTTACAGATACGCAGTATTTT. As protein: CASSLVTSGVTDTQYF.

The rearrangement uses TRBV11-2 and TRBJ2-1, with TRBD2 matching over 11 bases. With 5 bases clipped from V and 8 bases from J, the junction kept 5 bases outside the gene matches. Germline CDR1 and CDR2: SGHAT and FQNNGV. This CDR3 has 14 residues. The CDR3 region is CASSTRTSGYEQFF. CDR3 nucleotide sequence: TGTGCCAGCAGCACAAGGACTAGCGGGTATGAGCAGTTCTTC.

This clone was picked up a small number of times. The gene calls are TRBV2 and TRBJ2-3; the match to TRBD1 covers 7 bases. Germline V gene data show CDR1 as SNHLY and CDR2 as FYNNEI. Trimming at V came to 6 bases and at J to 1 base, leaving 10 bases not matched to a gene. CDR3 length equals 16 residues. The CDR3 bases are TGTGCCAGCAGGGCTAATGACAGGGTCGGCACAGATACGCAGTATTTT. Its translation is CASRANDRVGTDTQYF.

This chain uses TRBV5-1 with TRBJ2-1; 8 bases are shared with TRBD1. CDR3 size: 14 residues. The trim removed 2 bases at V and 4 bases at J, leaving 2 bases unmatched. Germline values: CDR1 SGHRS, CDR2 YFSETQ. The CDR3 loop is CASSFGTGYNEQFF. As DNA, the CDR3 is TGCGCCAGCAGCTTTGGGACAGGTTACAATGAGCAGTTCTTC.

CDR3 nucleotides: TGCGCCAGCAGCTTGTCAGGGGAAGGGAATCAGCCCCAGCATTTT. Translating gives CASSLSGEGNQPQHF. The chain links TRBV5-1 to TRBJ1-5; D is possibly TRBD1 (6 bases). CDR1 and CDR2 (germline): SGHRS, YFSETQ. The germline V and J ends were trimmed by 1 base and 4 bases, with 12 bases remaining between them. The CDR3 runs to 15 residues.

This clone has only a few counts. This rearrangement joins TRBV6-1 to TRBJ2-5; 10 bases fit TRBD1. The CDR3 has 13 residues. J gave up 5 bases and V 7 bases, and 4 bases lay outside the gene matches. Germline loops: CDR1 MNHNS, CDR2 SASEGT. CDR3 nucleotides: TGTGCCAGCACCCCGGACAGGGGGGAGACCCAGTACTTC. Encoded protein: CASTPDRGETQYF.

The chain joins TRBV5-1 to TRBJ1-4; maybe TRBD1 (6 bases). Deletions cut 4 bases from V and 6 bases from J, with 10 bases between. CDR3 length: 13 residues. Germline loops: CDR1 SGHRS, CDR2 YFSETQ. The CDR3 DNA sequence: TGCGCCAGCAGCGCAGACAGGCATGAAAAACTGTTTTTT. Its protein product is CASSADRHEKLFF.

This clone appeared a few times. The chain couples TRBV2 to TRBJ2-7; D might be TRBD1 (5 bases). From germline, CDR1 is SNHLY and CDR2 FYNNEI. V was pared by 6 bases and J by 3 bases, with 21 bases between. CDR3 length: 16 amino acids. This CDR3 reads CASRSRLSSRGYEQYF. DNA of the CDR3: TGTGCCAGCAGATCGCGGCTCTCCAGTAGGGGCTACGAGCAGTACTTC.

The chain employs TRBV7-6 and TRBJ2-2; 7 nucleotides line up with TRBD1. The V gene's germline CDR1 is SGHVS and CDR2 FNYEAQ. The V and J ends lost 6 bases and 3 bases, in that order; junction bases with no gene match: 16. There are 18 residues in the CDR3. CDR3: CASSLKPGQPIYTGELFF. The CDR3 region has the DNA TGTGCCAGCAGTTTAAAGCCGGGACAGCCGATCTACACCGGGGAGCTGTTTTTT.

With respect to this clone: Germline and junction disagree at one end, which may indicate a read error. The V call is TRBV7-9, the J call TRBJ2-7; D is undetermined. This CDR3 is built from 12 residues. In germline, CDR1 is SEHNR, CDR2 FQNEAQ (reference sequence). The CDR3 loop reads CSSSFLDYEQYF. The CDR3 DNA is TGTTCCAGCAGCTTCTTAGACTACGAGCAGTACTTC.

The V and J genes are TRBV7-6 and TRBJ2-1, with 11 bases aligning to TRBD2. Germline V gene sequence: CDR1 SGHVS, CDR2 FNYEAQ. The CDR3 sequence is 14 residues long. The V and J ends lost 7 bases and 2 bases, in that order; junction bases with no gene match: 1. This CDR3 is CASNSGGAYNEQFF. The CDR3 DNA reads as TGTGCCAGCAATAGCGGGGGGGCCTACAATGAGCAGTTCTTC.

The gene calls are TRBV4-1 and TRBJ1-5, with D possibly being TRBD1 (5 bases). Trimming removed 1 base at V and 11 bases at J, with 15 bases between. Germline loops: CDR1 MGHRA, CDR2 YSYEKL. CDR3 length: 14 amino acids. The CDR3 here is CASSQGGGEEAQHF. For the CDR3, the DNA is TGCGCCAGCAGCCAAGGGGGGGGTGAAGAGGCCCAGCATTTT.

The chain joins TRBV15 to TRBJ2-1, with TRBD1 matching over 7 bases. The CDR3 is 15 amino acids. After removal of 3 bases from V and 0 bases from J, the junction contained 2 bases not matched to a gene. The germline V gene encodes CDR1 LNHNV and CDR2 YYDKDF (reference sequence). CDR3 nucleotide sequence: TGTGCCACCAGCAGTAGACAGGGCTCCTACAATGAGCAGTTCTTC. Residues: CATSSRQGSYNEQFF. The complete variable domain, with remaining parts taken from reference TRBV15 and TRBJ2-1, reads DAMVIQNPRYQVTQFGKPVTLSCSQTLNHNVMYWYQQKSSQAPKLLFHYYDKDFNNEADTPDNFQSRRPNTSFCFLDIRSPGLGDTAMYLCATSSRQGSYNEQFFGPGTRLTVL.

This chain connects TRBV6-6 to TRBJ1-5; 8 bases fit TRBD1. The CDR3 spans 13 residues. The V gene's germline CDR1 is MNHNY and CDR2 SVGAGI (reference sequence). J gave up 8 bases and V 5 bases, and 5 bases lay outside the gene matches. This CDR3 reads CASSHRGREPQHF. The CDR3 DNA sequence: TGTGCCAGCAGTCACAGGGGGAGGGAGCCCCAGCATTTT.